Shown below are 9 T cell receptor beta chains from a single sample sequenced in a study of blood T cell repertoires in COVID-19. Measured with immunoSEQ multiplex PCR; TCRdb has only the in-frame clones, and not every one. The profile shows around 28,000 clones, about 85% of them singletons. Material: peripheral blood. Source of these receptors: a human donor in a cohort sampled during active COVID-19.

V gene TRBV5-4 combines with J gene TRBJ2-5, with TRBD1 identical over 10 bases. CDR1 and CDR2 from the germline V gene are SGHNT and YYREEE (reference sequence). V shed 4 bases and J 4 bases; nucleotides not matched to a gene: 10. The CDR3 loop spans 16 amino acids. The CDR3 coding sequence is TGTGCCAGCAGCGACGGGGACAGGGGTGGCGGAGAGACCCAGTACTTC. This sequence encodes CASSDGDRGGGETQYF.

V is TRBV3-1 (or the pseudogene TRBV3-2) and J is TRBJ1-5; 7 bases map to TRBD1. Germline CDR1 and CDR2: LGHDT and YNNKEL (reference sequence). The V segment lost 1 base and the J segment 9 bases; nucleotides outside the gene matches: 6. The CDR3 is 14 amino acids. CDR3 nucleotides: TGTGCCAGCAGCCAAGCGGGCAGGGGGGTGCCCCAGCATTTT. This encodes CASSQAGRGVPQHF.

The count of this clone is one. CDR3: CASSVDPYRGGASYEQYF. The CDR3 DNA sequence: TGTGCCAGCAGCGTAGACCCTTACAGGGGTGGGGCCTCCTACGAGCAGTACTTC. The chain links TRBV9 to TRBJ2-7, with 7 bases aligning to TRBD1. The CDR3 length is 18 residues. Germline V gene lookup returns CDR1 SGDLS and CDR2 YYNGEE. J gave up 0 bases and V 0 bases, and 12 bases lay outside the gene matches.

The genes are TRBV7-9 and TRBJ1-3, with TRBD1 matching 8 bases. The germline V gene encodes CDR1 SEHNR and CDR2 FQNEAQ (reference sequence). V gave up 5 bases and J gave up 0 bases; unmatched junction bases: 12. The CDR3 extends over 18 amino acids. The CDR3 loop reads CASSLGTGGGNSGNTIYF. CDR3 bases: TGTGCCAGCAGCCTCGGGACAGGTGGAGGGAACTCTGGAAACACCATATATTTT.

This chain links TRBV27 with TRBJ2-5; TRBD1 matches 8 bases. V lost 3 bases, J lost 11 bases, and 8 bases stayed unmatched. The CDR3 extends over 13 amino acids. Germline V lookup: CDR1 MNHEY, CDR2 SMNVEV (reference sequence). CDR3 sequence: CASSFRQGAPQYF. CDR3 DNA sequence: TGTGCCAGCAGTTTCCGGCAGGGGGCCCCACAGTACTTC.

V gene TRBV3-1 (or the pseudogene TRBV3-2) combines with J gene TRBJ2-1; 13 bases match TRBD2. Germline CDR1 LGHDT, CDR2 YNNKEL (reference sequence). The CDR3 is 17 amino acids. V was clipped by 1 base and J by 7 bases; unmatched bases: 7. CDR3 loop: CASSQVRLAGGRNEQFF. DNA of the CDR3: TGTGCCAGCAGCCAAGTGAGACTAGCGGGGGGAAGGAATGAGCAGTTCTTC.

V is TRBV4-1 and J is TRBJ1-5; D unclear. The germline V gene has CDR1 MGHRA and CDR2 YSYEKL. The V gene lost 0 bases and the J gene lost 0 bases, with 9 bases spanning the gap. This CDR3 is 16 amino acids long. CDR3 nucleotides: TGCGCCAGCAGCCAAGAGTGGCAGGATAGCAATCAGCCCCAGCATTTT. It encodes CASSQEWQDSNQPQHF.

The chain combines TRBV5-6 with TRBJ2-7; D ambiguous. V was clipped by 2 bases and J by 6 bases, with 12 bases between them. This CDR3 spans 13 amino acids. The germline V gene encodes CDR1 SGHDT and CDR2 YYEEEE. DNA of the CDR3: TGTGCCAGCAGCTTATACAGCCTTCGCGAGCAGTACTTC. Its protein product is CASSLYSLREQYF.

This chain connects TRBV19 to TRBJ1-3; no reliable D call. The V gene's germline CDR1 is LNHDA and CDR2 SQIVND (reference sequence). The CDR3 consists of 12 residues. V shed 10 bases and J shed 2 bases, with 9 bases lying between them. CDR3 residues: CATAGAGNTIYF. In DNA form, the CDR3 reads TGTGCCACCGCAGGCGCTGGAAACACCATATATTTT.